This TCR beta chain derives from a study of response to subunit inactivated influenza vaccine. Study findings and constraints: A suggestion made by the authors is that each seasonal influenza vaccination recruits few new T cells.

TCRdb re-analysed the RT-PCR reads in MiXCR, keeping a single row per CDR3 protein. The repertoire includes approximately 500,000 distinct CDR3 sequences, over 10% of them detected once, and less than 15% sits in the top ten. Trimming shortened V by 3 bases and J by 2 bases, and 8 bases separated the two germline ends. This CDR3 contains 15 residues. CDR1 and CDR2 from the germline V gene are SGHTA and FQGTGA. With regard to this clonotype: The target antigen is unknown.

The V gene is TRBV7-3, the J gene TRBJ2-6, with D possibly matching TRBD1 (6 bases). Here the sequenced sample was PBMCs from blood, taken roughly 45 days after vaccination. The sequence derives from a man in his fifties or sixties who received an inactivated influenza vaccine. CDR3 DNA sequence: TGTGCCAGCAGCTTGACAGGAACTGGGGCCAACGTCCTGACTTTC. Translated: CASSLTGTGANVLTF.